This T cell receptor (beta chain) was identified during a study of long-term antiretroviral therapy in people with HIV. Study-level findings and limits: Across all time points, the repertoire was dominated by clones that expanded before ART.

To note about this clone: Antigen: not known.

At the survey level, the v3.0 immunoSEQ assay was run. The study targeted 40,000-50,000 T-cell genomes per sample in sequencing. Assay: immunoSEQ multiplex PCR; the TCRdb copy retains only in-frame clones and omits some. Of about 20,000 clones in the sample, almost 95% were seen once. Ahead of DNA extraction, samples held 1-10 million cryopreserved PBMC each. The input for sequencing was unsorted PBMCs, taken 4.4 years after starting antiretroviral therapy. The sequence was collected from a woman aged 50 to 60 with HIV.

Written as DNA, the CDR3 is TGTGCCAGCAGCTTAGGTGACAGGGGGAACACTGAAGCTTTCTTT. Its translation: CASSLGDRGNTEAFF. The chain combines TRBV7-2 with TRBJ1-1; 8 nucleotides agree with TRBD1. V lost 1 base and J lost 1; bases outside the gene matches: 2. CDR3 length equals 15 residues. Germline CDR1 and CDR2: SGHTA and FQGNSA.